These 27 T cell receptor beta chains originate from one sample sequenced in a study of shared clonotypes between healthy human individuals. Assay: immunoSEQ multiplex PCR; the TCRdb copy retains only in-frame clones and omits some. The repertoire holds 900,000 to 1,200,000 clones, 75% to 85% seen once, with roughly 0.61% in the top ten. The sample consisted of memory CD4+ T cells from PBMCs. Subset given: CD45RA-negative fraction. The receptor set was obtained from a man between 18 and 35 years old in good health. Some clones in this sample may be carry-over from other donors' samples.

V usage is TRBV2 and J usage is TRBJ1-2, with D possibly TRBD1 on 5 matching bases. V lost 7 bases to trimming and J lost 7 bases, with 19 bases between them. The CDR3 contains 14 residues. Germline CDR1 reads SNHLY; CDR2 reads FYNNEI. CDR3: CASIMGNAGTGYTF. The CDR3 coding sequence is TGTGCCAGCATAATGGGGAACGCAGGGACTGGCTACACCTTC.

The rearrangement uses TRBV14 and TRBJ2-5; no reliable D call. The CDR3 runs 11 residues. V shed 1 base and J shed 4 bases, with 1 base lying between them. Germline lookup yields CDR1 SGHDN and CDR2 FVKESK. The CDR3 region is CASSQAETQYF. The CDR3 DNA reads as TGTGCCAGCAGCCAAGCAGAGACCCAGTACTTC. The whole variable domain, filled in from reference TRBV14 and TRBJ2-5, reads EAGVTQFPSHSVIEKGQTVTLRCDPISGHDNLYWYRRVMGKEIKFLLHFVKESKQDESGMPNNRFLAERTGGTYSTLKVQPAELEDSGVYFCASSQAETQYFGPGTRLLVL.

This clone was counted ten times or more. The chain carries TRBV5-1 and TRBJ2-7; no clear D. Trimming took off 7 bases at V and 0 bases at J, with 14 bases between the two ends. Germline CDR1 is SGHRS and CDR2 is YFSETQ. The CDR3 spans 14 residues. CDR3 residues: CASRRVQSSYEQYF. As DNA, the CDR3 is TGCGCCAGCCGACGGGTACAGAGCTCCTACGAGCAGTACTTC.

In regard to this clone: A far larger clone is one nucleotide away, so this likely arose from a read error. At the DNA level, this CDR3 is encoded by other sequences in the same sample as well. This sequence joins TRBV6-5 and TRBJ1-1, with D hard to call. Germline V gene lookup returns CDR1 MNHEY and CDR2 SVGAGI. There are 11 residues in the CDR3. V was cut by 6 bases and J by 0 bases, with 2 bases left in between. In DNA, the CDR3 is TGTGCCAGCAGAATGAACACTGAAGCTTTCTTT. Encoded protein: CASRMNTEAFF.

The V and J genes are TRBV7-9 and TRBJ2-2; the match to TRBD1 covers 8 bases. CDR1 and CDR2 (germline): SEHNR, FQNEAQ (reference sequence). J was trimmed by 7 bases and V by 5 bases; bases with no gene match: 12. The CDR3 spans 16 residues. CDR3 in amino acids: CASSQSRTGIRGELFF. As DNA, the CDR3 is TGTGCCAGCAGCCAGTCCAGGACAGGGATTCGCGGGGAGCTGTTTTTT.

The chain couples TRBV6-6 to TRBJ1-2, with D maybe TRBD1 (6 bases). The germline V gene encodes CDR1 MNHNY and CDR2 SVGAGI (reference sequence). This CDR3 spans 16 amino acids. V lost 6 bases and J 2 bases, leaving 19 bases between the germline ends. The CDR3 DNA reads as TGTGCCAGCAGGGCCCGTGCGCAGGGGCGAAACTATGGCTACACCTTC. Translation: CASRARAQGRNYGYTF.

The rearrangement joins TRBV5-6 to TRBJ1-5; no firm D call. This CDR3 is built from 19 residues. Trimming took off 1 base at V and 4 bases at J, with 24 bases between the two ends. Germline CDR1 reads SGHDT; CDR2 reads YYEEEE. For the CDR3, the DNA is TGTGCCAGCAGCTTGTATCCAGGTTCGGGTTTTGGGGAGAATCAGCCCCAGCATTTT. It encodes CASSLYPGSGFGENQPQHF.

The chain recombines TRBV5-1 with TRBJ2-3; either TRBD1 or TRBD2 may supply D (5 bases each). The CDR3 is 15 amino acids. Germline-derived CDR1 and CDR2 are SGHRS and YFSETQ. Deletions cut 2 bases from V and 2 bases from J, with 12 bases between. CDR3 region: CASSFGTVTTDTQYF. The CDR3 DNA is TGCGCCAGCAGCTTCGGGACCGTCACCACAGATACGCAGTATTTT.

This clone was picked up one time. This CDR3 reads CASSFGPGETQYF. Here the CDR3 DNA reads TGTGCCAGCAGCTTCGGTCCGGGAGAGACCCAGTACTTC. This chain connects TRBV7-7 to TRBJ2-5; unclear D gene. The CDR3 length is 13 residues. Per germline, CDR1 SSHAT and CDR2 FNYEAQ (reference sequence). Trimming removed 3 bases from V and 4 bases from J, with 9 bases in between.

This chain uses TRBV27 with TRBJ2-1, with 11 nucleotides matching TRBD2. Germline CDR1 is MNHEY and CDR2 is SMNVEV (reference sequence). The CDR3 spans 16 residues. V lost 6 bases, J lost 1 base, and 5 bases stayed unmatched. In DNA, the CDR3 is TGTGCCAGCAGGGATCTAGCGGGAGGTTCCTACAATGAGCAGTTCTTC. As protein: CASRDLAGGSYNEQFF.

The chain employs TRBV2 and TRBJ2-7; the match to TRBD1 covers 10 bases. The ends lost 6 bases at V and 2 bases at J; junction bases unmatched: 4. Germline CDR1 and CDR2: SNHLY and FYNNEI. The CDR3 consists of 14 residues. The CDR3 here is CASSYGQGAYEQYF. The DNA for the CDR3 is TGTGCCAGCAGCTACGGACAGGGGGCCTACGAGCAGTACTTC.

The V and J genes are TRBV7-2 and TRBJ2-5; D uncertain. Judging by the DNA end, TRBJ2-7 fits better; the J call may be wrong. This CDR3 has 14 amino acids. CDR1 is SGHTA and CDR2 is FQGNSA in the germline V gene. The CDR3 spells CASSLAGPSREQYF. DNA for the CDR3: TGTGCCAGCAGCTTAGCAGGGCCCTCTCGCGAGCAGTACTTC.

The CDR3 loop is CSAGQGAGGTIYF. DNA of the CDR3: TGCAGCGCTGGACAGGGGGCCGGGGGCACCATATATTTT. The gene calls are TRBV29-1 and TRBJ1-3, with 11 bases aligning to TRBD1. CDR1 is SQVTM and CDR2 is ANQGSEA in the germline V gene. J gave up 9 bases and V 7 bases, and 8 bases lay outside the gene matches. The CDR3 consists of 13 residues.

The chain combines TRBV7-7 with TRBJ2-1, with D possibly being TRBD2 (5 bases). Trimming shortened V by 5 bases and J by 10 bases, and 18 bases separated the two germline ends. The length of the CDR3 is 14 residues. In germline, CDR1 is SSHAT, CDR2 FNYEAQ (reference sequence). CDR3: CASSATVSTGEQFF. The DNA of the CDR3 is TGTGCCAGCAGCGCAACTGTATCGACGGGGGAGCAGTTCTTC. Using reference TRBV7-7 and TRBJ2-1 for the parts outside the CDR3, the full variable domain is GAGVSQSPRYKVTKRGQDVTLRCDPISSHATLYWYQQALGQGPEFLTYFNYEAQPDKSGLPSDRFSAERPEGSISTLTIQRTEQRDSAMYRCASSATVSTGEQFFGPGTRLTVL.

V is TRBV14 and J is TRBJ2-5, with 8 nucleotides matching TRBD1. The CDR3 contains 16 residues. Germline V gene data show CDR1 as SGHDN and CDR2 as FVKESK. The V segment lost 1 base and the J segment 1 base; nucleotides outside the gene matches: 5. The CDR3 is CASSQVYRGTQETQYF. Written as DNA, the CDR3 is TGTGCCAGCAGCCAAGTTTACAGGGGGACCCAAGAGACCCAGTACTTC.

The J gene is TRBJ2-3, the V gene TRBV23-1; 7 bases match TRBD1. TRBV23-1 falls under the ORF class, with uncertain function. This CDR3 contains 14 residues. Unmatched junction bases numbered 11, after V lost 10 bases and J lost 4 bases. The CDR3 reads CATDRVKGADTQYF. The CDR3 DNA reads as TGCGCCACAGACAGGGTTAAGGGGGCAGATACGCAGTATTTT.

The chain has TRBV7-2 and TRBJ2-1; 13 positions agree with TRBD2. Germline V gives CDR1 SGHTA, CDR2 FQGNSA. CDR3 length equals 19 residues. J was trimmed by 1 base and V by 5 bases; bases with no gene match: 11. In nucleotides, the CDR3 is TGTGCCAGCAGCCAATCGGGACTAGCGGGATGGAGGTCCTACAATGAGCAGTTCTTC. It yields the protein CASSQSGLAGWRSYNEQFF.

For this clone: The same CDR3 also results from other DNA sequences found in this sample. The V and J genes are TRBV19 and TRBJ1-2; D perhaps matches TRBD1 (6 bases). Trimming pared 3 bases from V and 2 bases from J, leaving 7 bases between. Germline assignment: CDR1 LNHDA and CDR2 SQIVND (reference sequence). The CDR3 has 13 amino acids. The chain's CDR3 is CASSIGTNYGYTF. CDR3 in DNA: TGTGCCAGTAGTATCGGGACAAACTATGGCTACACCTTC.

Here the CDR3 DNA reads TGTGCCAGCTCACCCGACGGATCTGAAGCTTTCTTT. Translating gives CASSPDGSEAFF. The chain uses TRBV18 and TRBJ1-1, with D unclear. Germline V gene data show CDR1 as KGHSH and CDR2 as LQKENI. V was cut by 3 bases and J by 6 bases, with 8 bases left in between. The CDR3 has 12 residues.

This clone was seen many times. The DNA for the CDR3 is TGTGCCAGCAGATCCTGGACTAGCGGGAGGGGGAATGAGCAGTTCTTC. Its translation: CASRSWTSGRGNEQFF. V and J are TRBV28 and TRBJ2-1, with 15 nucleotides matching TRBD2. V shed 6 bases, J shed 7 bases, and the junction held 7 bases outside the gene matches. The CDR3 has 16 amino acids. The germline V gene encodes CDR1 MDHEN and CDR2 SYDVKM.

The chain uses TRBV28 and TRBJ2-7; a weak D match, TRBD1 (5 bases). The CDR3 length is 15 residues. Germline CDR1 is MDHEN and CDR2 is SYDVKM. V shed 9 bases and J shed 3 bases, with 21 bases lying between them. The CDR3 DNA reads TGTGCCAGAAACAGACAGTGGAGTGTGGTCTACGAGCAGTACTTC. Its protein is CARNRQWSVVYEQYF.

This rearrangement joins TRBV5-4 to TRBJ2-7; TRBD2 is a possible D gene (6 bases). Germline V lookup: CDR1 SGHNT, CDR2 YYREEE (reference sequence). V lost 0 bases and J lost 2, with 15 bases in between. The length of the CDR3 is 16 residues. The CDR3 loop reads CASSLAPAGKPYEQYF. For the CDR3, the DNA is TGTGCCAGCAGCTTGGCTCCAGCGGGTAAGCCCTACGAGCAGTACTTC. Using reference TRBV5-4 and TRBJ2-7 for the parts outside the CDR3, the full variable domain is ETGVTQSPTHLIKTRGQQVTLRCSSQSGHNTVSWYQQALGQGPQFIFQYYREEENGRGNFPPRFSGLQFPNYSSELNVNALELDDSALYLCASSLAPAGKPYEQYFGPGTRLTVT.

This chain links TRBV7-2 with TRBJ2-1, with 9 bases lining up with TRBD2. This CDR3 has 16 amino acids. The ends lost 1 base at V and 3 bases at J; junction bases unmatched: 4. Germline-derived CDR1 and CDR2 are SGHTA and FQGNSA. The CDR3 sequence is CASSLGHSGSYNEQFF. The CDR3 DNA is TGTGCCAGCAGCTTAGGGCATAGCGGGAGCTACAATGAGCAGTTCTTC.

This chain joins TRBV28 and TRBJ1-2; tentative D call: TRBD1 (5 bases). Germline CDR1 reads MDHEN; CDR2 reads SYDVKM. V was shortened by 8 bases and J by 5 bases, with 18 bases between the two germline ends. CDR3 length equals 14 residues. The CDR3 spells CASSSGGEGYGYTF. Here the CDR3 DNA reads TGTGCCAGCTCATCCGGGGGGGAAGGATATGGCTACACCTTC.

This sequence joins TRBV6-5 and TRBJ1-2; D is uncertain. This CDR3 region has 12 residues. V lost 4 bases to trimming and J lost 4 bases, with 7 bases between them. CDR1 and CDR2 from the germline V gene are MNHEY and SVGAGI. Written as DNA, the CDR3 is TGTGCCAGCAGTTCCTCCACCTATGGCTACACCTTC. Its translation is CASSSSTYGYTF.

This chain connects TRBV5-1 to TRBJ2-5, with D possibly matching TRBD1 (6 bases). This CDR3 region has 17 residues. Germline lookup yields CDR1 SGHRS and CDR2 YFSETQ. V gave up 0 bases and J gave up 4 bases, with 19 bases separating them. In nucleotides, the CDR3 is TGCGCCAGCAGCTTGGGTCCCCTACAGGGTCCCCCAGAGACCCAGTACTTC. It codes for CASSLGPLQGPPETQYF.

The gene calls are TRBV6-5 and TRBJ2-7, with 11 nucleotides matching TRBD2. Germline loops: CDR1 MNHEY, CDR2 SVGAGI. The J segment lost 4 bases and the V segment lost 5 bases, leaving 4 bases of the junction unmatched. The CDR3 totals 14 residues. CDR3 sequence: CASSQTSGTYEQYF. In DNA form, the CDR3 reads TGTGCCAGCAGTCAGACTAGCGGGACTTACGAGCAGTACTTC.